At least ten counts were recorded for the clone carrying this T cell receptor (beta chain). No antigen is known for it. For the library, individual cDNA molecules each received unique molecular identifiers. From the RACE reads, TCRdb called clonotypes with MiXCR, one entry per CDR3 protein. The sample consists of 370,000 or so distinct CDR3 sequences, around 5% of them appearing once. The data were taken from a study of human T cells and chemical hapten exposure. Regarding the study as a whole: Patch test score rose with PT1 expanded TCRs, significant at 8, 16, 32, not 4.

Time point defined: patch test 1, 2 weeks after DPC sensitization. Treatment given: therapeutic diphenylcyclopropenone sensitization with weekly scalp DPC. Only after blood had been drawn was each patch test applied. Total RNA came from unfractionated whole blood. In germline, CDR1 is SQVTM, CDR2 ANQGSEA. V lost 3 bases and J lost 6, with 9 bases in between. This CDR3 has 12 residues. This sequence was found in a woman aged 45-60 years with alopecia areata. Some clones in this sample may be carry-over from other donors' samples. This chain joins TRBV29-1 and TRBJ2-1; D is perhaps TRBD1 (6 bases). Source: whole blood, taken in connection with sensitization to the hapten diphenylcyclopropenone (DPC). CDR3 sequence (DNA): TGCAGCGTTGAGGGCAGGGGCAATGAGCAGTTCTTC. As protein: CSVEGRGNEQFF.